The rows below give T cell receptor beta chains drawn from one sample of a study of shared clonotypes between healthy human individuals. Sequenced by immunoSEQ multiplex PCR; TCRdb stores in-frame clones only, minus some. The sample shows roughly 2.2 million clones, approximately 95% of them seen only once. The sequenced material came from naive CD4+ T cells from PBMCs. These receptor sequences come from a man between 18 and 35 years old in good health. Some clones in this sample may be carry-over from other donors' samples. The CDR3 runs from the conserved cysteine through the conserved F or W. D genes are given only for firm matches. Size values are once, few and many counts, or a class for expanded clones, and some rows have none.

d_gene	v_gene	j_gene	abundance	CDR3nt	CDR3aa
NA	TRBV7-9	TRBJ2-6	NA	TGTGCCAGCAGCTTAGTGTGGCAAGGGGTCGGGGCCAACGTCCTGACTTTC	CASSLVWQGVGANVLTF
NA	TRBV9	TRBJ2-4	NA	TGTGCCAGCAGCGCCCTCCAGAGTCAAGCGAGCATTCAGTACTTC	CASSALQSQASIQYF
TRBD1	TRBV5-1	TRBJ2-3	NA	TGCGCCAGCAGCCTGACAGGGGTCGGGGCCACAGATACGCAGTATTTT	CASSLTGVGATDTQYF
NA	TRBV6-1	TRBJ2-2	NA	TGTGCCAGCAGTGAGGTCGGCAATGCTGGGGAGCTGTTTTTT	CASSEVGNAGELFF
NA	TRBV6-6	TRBJ2-7	NA	TGTGCCAGCATCGACAGGTCGACGACCTACTACGAGCAGTACTTC	CASIDRSTTYYEQYF
NA	TRBV11-2	TRBJ1-4	NA	TGTGCCAGCAGCTTAAGGGTACGGGGTGAAAAACTGTTTTTT	CASSLRVRGEKLFF
NA	TRBV5-4	TRBJ2-7	NA	TGTGCCAGCAGCTCGGGGCGGGTATATGACTACTACGAGCAGTACTTC	CASSSGRVYDYYEQYF
NA	TRBV23-1	TRBJ1-5	NA	TGCGCCAGCAGTCAATCGCCAAAAGGGTACGGCACTTCCAATCAGCCCCAGCATTTT	CASSQSPKGYGTSNQPQHF
NA	TRBV11-2	TRBJ2-1	NA	TGTGCCAGCAGCCCCCCCGGGGGTGGGCAGTTCTTC	CASSPPGGGQFF
TRBD2	TRBV7-8	TRBJ2-1	NA	TGTGCCAGCAGCGAGAAGACGGGTCGTGCGGGGGGATACAATGAGCAGTTCTTC	CASSEKTGRAGGYNEQFF
NA	TRBV7-9	TRBJ2-2	once	TGTGCCAGCAGGGGGGAGGCCGGAGTCGACACCGGGGAGCTGTTTTTT	CASRGEAGVDTGELFF
TRBD1	TRBV6-1	TRBJ1-2	NA	TGTGCCAGCAGTGTGACAGGGGGCTATGGCTACACCTTC	CASSVTGGYGYTF
NA	TRBV5-4	TRBJ1-4	NA	TGTGCCAGCAGCCCTGGGGCATCTAATGAAAAACTGTTTTTT	CASSPGASNEKLFF
NA	TRBV27	TRBJ2-7	NA	TGTGCCAGCATAATCCTAAGGGGAGACAGGCCGACCTACGAGCAGTACTTC	CASIILRGDRPTYEQYF
TRBD1	TRBV29-1	TRBJ2-7	NA	TGCAGCGTTGACGGGACAGGATACCCCTACGAGCAGTACTTC	CSVDGTGYPYEQYF
NA	TRBV29-1	TRBJ2-1	once	TGCAGCGGGGGGACCCGGTGGGAACAGTTCTTC	CSGGTRWEQFF
NA	TRBV4-1	TRBJ2-3	NA	TGCGCCAGCAGCCAAGATCGGGGGACAGATACGCAGTATTTT	CASSQDRGTDTQYF
NA	TRBV5-1	TRBJ1-1	NA	TGCGCCAGCAGAGAGGACGGCATGAACACTGAAGCTTTCTTT	CASREDGMNTEAFF